The clone carrying this TCR beta chain was picked up a small number of times. The antigen is unknown. The J segment lost 6 bases and the V segment lost 1 base, leaving 6 bases of the junction unmatched. Germline V gene lookup returns CDR1 LNHNV and CDR2 YYDKDF (reference sequence). The CDR3 totals 16 residues. This sample is part of a study of identical twins. MiXCR, run by TCRdb on the 5' RACE reads, gives a single entry per CDR3 protein. The sample yields under 900,000 distinct CDR3 sequences, around an eighth seen once. Study-level results: Modelling underestimated the level of out-of-frame TCR alpha sharing observed in monozygotic twins. The abundant beta clonotypes from cord blood had fewer insertions, and memory repertoires had none of this. Conclusions rested on cross-sectional statistics rather than following the same donors.

This sample was shared with a second study, whose subject was yellow fever vaccine responses in identical twins. That source adds: Each twin's T cell response to the vaccine was reported to look partly convergent and partly personalized.

This TCR was recovered from a young woman in good health. This chain uses TRBV15 with TRBJ2-2; 9 bases match TRBD2. Sequencing was performed on PBMCs. The CDR3 nucleotides are TGTGCCACCAGCAGAGTGGTGTTAGCGGGAGCCGGGGAGCTGTTTTTT. Encoded protein: CATSRVVLAGAGELFF.